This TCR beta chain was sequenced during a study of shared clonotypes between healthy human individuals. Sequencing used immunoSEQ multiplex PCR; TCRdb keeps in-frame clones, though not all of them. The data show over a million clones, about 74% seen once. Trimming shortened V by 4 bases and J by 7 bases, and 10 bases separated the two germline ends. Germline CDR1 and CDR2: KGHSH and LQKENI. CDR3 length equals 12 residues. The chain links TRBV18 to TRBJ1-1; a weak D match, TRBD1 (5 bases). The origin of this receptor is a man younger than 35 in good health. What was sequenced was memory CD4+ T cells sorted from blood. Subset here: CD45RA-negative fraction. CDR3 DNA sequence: TGTGCCAGCTCACAGCAGGGTGTTGAAGCTTTCTTT. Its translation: CASSQQGVEAFF.